This T cell receptor (beta chain) was recorded in a study of blood T cell repertoires in COVID-19. Study background: Samples came from the United States, Italy and Spain, spanning acute and convalescent COVID-19. T cells, B-cell-depleted T cells, or PBMCs supplied cDNA or gDNA.

V lost 4 bases to trimming and J lost 4 bases; unmatched junction nucleotides: 6. This CDR3 has 15 amino acids. Germline CDR1 SEHNR, CDR2 FQNEAQ (reference sequence). This clone has just one count. The assay was immunoSEQ multiplex PCR, and TCRdb's table has in-frame clones only and misses some. The table includes more than 95,000 clones, roughly 81% detected once. The TCR originated in a woman aged 70 to 79 with acute or convalescent COVID-19. The rearrangement links TRBV7-9 to TRBJ1-5, with TRBD1 matching 8 bases. What was sequenced was peripheral blood. The chain's CDR3 is CASSSDREWNQPQHF. CDR3 sequence (DNA): TGTGCCAGCAGCTCGGACAGGGAGTGGAATCAGCCCCAGCATTTT.